The rows below give T cell receptor beta chains drawn from one sample of a study of T cell responses to AZD1222 COVID-19 vaccine. Sequenced by immunoSEQ multiplex PCR; TCRdb stores in-frame clones only, minus some. The sample consists of more than 100,000 clones, 90% of them appearing once. This sample comprised peripheral blood, obtained on day 0 of AZD1222 vaccination. All receptors derive from an adult in good health. CDR3s include the opening cysteine and the closing phenylalanine or tryptophan. The order of the fields is V gene, J gene, clone size, D gene, CDR3 length, CDR3 DNA, CDR3 protein. The D gene is left open where the match is weak. Clone size appears in some rows only: once, few, many, or a class for an expanded clone.

>TRBV5-8|TRBJ2-6|few|-|16
TGTGCCAGCAGCTTGGGTAGGGTATCCGGGGCCAACGTCCTGACTTTC
CASSLGRVSGANVLTF
>TRBV4-1|TRBJ1-1|-|-|13
TGCGCCAGCAGCCAGACAGTCAACACTGAAGCTTTCTTT
CASSQTVNTEAFF
>TRBV7-6|TRBJ1-2|-|-|15
TGTGCCAGCAGCTTAGGGGCGGGGAATATGGATGGCTACACCTTC
CASSLGAGNMDGYTF
>TRBV18|TRBJ1-4|-|-|16
TGTGCCAGCTCACCTGGGGGTTTCGCAACTAATGAAAAACTGTTTTTT
CASSPGGFATNEKLFF
>TRBV21-1|TRBJ1-1|-|-|16
TGTGCCAGCAGCAAAGCGCTTTGGGGTGGTAAAACTGAAGCTTTCTTT
CASSKALWGGKTEAFF
>TRBV29-1|TRBJ2-2|-|-|12
TGCACCGGGGGCAGCGACACCGGGGAGCTGTTTTTT
CTGGSDTGELFF
>TRBV7-9|TRBJ2-7|-|TRBD2|16
TGTGCCAGCAGCTCTGGAGGGACTATAAGCTCCTACGAGCAGTACTTC
CASSSGGTISSYEQYF
>TRBV7-2|TRBJ1-3|-|-|13
TGTGCCAGCAGCTTAGTCCCTCGTGACACCATATATTTT
CASSLVPRDTIYF
>TRBV5-1|TRBJ1-2|-|-|15
TGCGCCAGCAGGATCCTCTTCGCAGGGCTTGGGGGCTACACCTTC
CASRILFAGLGGYTF
>TRBV6-5|TRBJ2-7|-|-|15
TGTGCCAGCAGTTACGAGGGGGGGGGCCTCTACGAGCAGTACTTC
CASSYEGGGLYEQYF
>TRBV18|TRBJ2-4|-|-|15
TGTGCCAGCTCACACCCCACGGTAACCAAAAACATTCAGTACTTC
CASSHPTVTKNIQYF
>TRBV2|TRBJ1-5|-|-|14
TGTGCCAGCAGTTCCCAGGAACTGGATCAGCCCCAGCATTTT
CASSSQELDQPQHF
>TRBV5-1|TRBJ2-3|-|-|15
TGCGCCAGCAGCCCGATTGGCAGCCGCACAGATACGCAGTATTTT
CASSPIGSRTDTQYF
>TRBV7-9|TRBJ1-4|-|-|17
TGTGCCAGCAGCTTAGAGCCGGGACGGAGGAATAATGAAAAACTGTTTTTT
CASSLEPGRRNNEKLFF
>TRBV7-3|TRBJ2-2|-|-|20
TGTGCCAGCAGCTTGGGCAGGAACGGGCTAGCCGGCTGGGACACCGGGGAGCTGTTTTTT
CASSLGRNGLAGWDTGELFF
>TRBV6-2/TRBV6-3|TRBJ1-1|-|-|15
TGTGCCAGCAGTTTAGCGGGCTGGGCGTACACTGAAGCTTTCTTT
CASSLAGWAYTEAFF
>TRBV27|TRBJ2-7|-|-|15
TGTGCCAGCACTCGAGTGGGAGCACCTGCCTACGAGCAGTACTTC
CASTRVGAPAYEQYF
>TRBV2|TRBJ2-1|-|TRBD1|13
TGTGCCAGCAGCGCCGGGACAGGGGGTGAGCAGTTCTTC
CASSAGTGGEQFF
>TRBV2|TRBJ1-4|few|-|14
TGTGCCAGCTCGCAGGACAGACAAAATGAAAAACTGTTTTTT
CASSQDRQNEKLFF
>TRBV7-2|TRBJ2-5|-|TRBD2|16
TGTGCCAGCAGCCGGACTAGCGGGGGGGTGTTAGAGACCCAGTACTTC
CASSRTSGGVLETQYF
>TRBV2|TRBJ1-1|-|-|13
TGTGCCAGCAGCGGGATAGCGAACACTGAAGCTTTCTTT
CASSGIANTEAFF
>TRBV28|TRBJ1-3|-|-|14
TGTGCCAGCAGTCTATTCTACTCTGGAAACACCATATATTTT
CASSLFYSGNTIYF
>TRBV5-1|TRBJ2-7|-|-|14
TGCGCCAGCAGCTTGACGGTTCCCTCCTACGAGCAGTACTTC
CASSLTVPSYEQYF
>TRBV30|TRBJ1-4|-|-|11
TGTGCCTGGAGTGTACAGGGAAAACTGTTTTTT
CAWSVQGKLFF
>TRBV12-3/TRBV12-4|TRBJ1-2|-|-|12
TGTGCCAGCAGTCTCAAGTCCTATGGCTACACCTTC
CASSLKSYGYTF
>TRBV6-5|TRBJ2-4|once|-|14
TGTGCCAGCAGTTACTCCGGCCGATTGGACATTCAGTACTTC
CASSYSGRLDIQYF
>TRBV30|TRBJ2-1|-|TRBD2|15
TGTGCCTGGAGTCTCGGACTAGCTGACTACAATGAGCAGTTCTTC
CAWSLGLADYNEQFF
>TRBV13|TRBJ1-2|-|-|15
TGTGCCAGCAGCCTCGAGGGAATTACTAACTATGGCTACACCTTC
CASSLEGITNYGYTF